The 12 T cell receptor beta chains reported below all come from one sample, sequenced in a study of CD8+CD57+ T cells in acquired aplastic anemia (dated by TCRdb to about 2018). The sequencer was an Illumina HiSeq 2000. Profiling of TCR beta VDJ combinations and CDR3 sequences used genomic DNA as the template. TCRdb trimmed public reads at Q25 via fastp, called clones via MiXCR and kept in-frame beta chains. Every CDR3 protein is listed once, alongside the most common genes and DNA of its rows. The sample table contains around 170,000 distinct CDR3 sequences; only one count was recorded for 50% to 75% of them. Clones ranked in the top ten supply under 60% of the sample. What was sequenced was sorted CD4+, CD8+, or CD8+CD57+ T cells (not recorded which) from PBMCs. These receptors were collected from a human donor in good health.

This clonotype was seen many times. This sequence joins TRBV5-6 and TRBJ2-3, with D maybe TRBD1 (6 bases). Germline V CDR1 and CDR2: SGHDT, YYEEEE. This CDR3 has 14 residues. The V end was cut by 0 bases, the J end by 2 bases, with 7 bases between. The CDR3 DNA reads TGTGCCAGCAGCTTGGCAGGGGCCACAGATACGCAGTATTTT. This gives the protein CASSLAGATDTQYF.

This clonotype appeared many times. V and J are TRBV7-8 and TRBJ2-3; 8 bases align to TRBD2. V was pared by 1 base and J by 5 bases, with 5 bases of the junction left unmatched. The CDR3 covers 15 residues. Germline CDR1 is SGHVS and CDR2 is FQNEAQ. The CDR3 DNA follows: TGTGCCAGCAGCTTAGTAGCGGGATCAGTAGATACGCAGTATTTT. Its translation: CASSLVAGSVDTQYF.

This clonotype appeared many times. The J gene is TRBJ2-3, the V gene TRBV7-3; no clear D. The germline V gene encodes CDR1 SGHTA and CDR2 FQGTGA. Between the trimmed V and J ends, which lost 1 base and 5 bases, there was a span of 10 bases. The length of the CDR3 is 14 residues. DNA of the CDR3: TGTGCCAGCAGCTTAAAGATCGCCGGAGATACGCAGTATTTT. It translates to CASSLKIAGDTQYF.

This clonotype was seen ten or more times. The V and J genes are TRBV10-2 and TRBJ1-1; the D gene is possibly TRBD1 (6 bases). Germline V gene data show CDR1 as WSHSY and CDR2 as SAAADI. V was trimmed by 0 bases and J by 2 bases, leaving 16 bases between them. The CDR3 has 17 amino acids. The CDR3 DNA is TGCGCCAGCAGTGAGTCGAACAGGGTCTTAATCAACACTGAAGCTTTCTTT. Its protein product is CASSESNRVLINTEAFF.

The V gene is TRBV14, the J gene TRBJ2-2; 9 nucleotides align to TRBD2. Germline V gene sequence: CDR1 SGHDN, CDR2 FVKESK. Trimming removed 7 bases from V and 5 bases from J; junction bases left unmatched: 2. The CDR3 totals 13 residues. In DNA, the CDR3 is TGTGCCAGCACGCTAGCGGGGACCGGGGAGCTGTTTTTT. Its translation: CASTLAGTGELFF.

This chain connects TRBV2 to TRBJ2-6; D possibly corresponds to TRBD2 (6 bases). The CDR3 consists of 15 residues. Germline V gene data show CDR1 as SNHLY and CDR2 as FYNNEI. Trimming took off 2 bases at V and 3 bases at J, with 8 bases between the two ends. In DNA form, the CDR3 reads TGTGCCAGCAGTGAACGGGGGAGTGGGGCCAACGTCCTGACTTTC. It encodes CASSERGSGANVLTF.

The count of this clonotype is one. The chain uses TRBV2 and TRBJ2-7; tentative D call: TRBD1 (6 bases). CDR3 length equals 15 residues. Looked up from germline, CDR1 is SNHLY and CDR2 is FYNNEI. Trimming pared 1 base from V and 4 bases from J, leaving 14 bases between. CDR3 bases: TGTGCCAGCAGTGAAGGGACAGCCGCCGTATACGAGCAGTACTTC. It translates to CASSEGTAAVYEQYF.

V and J are TRBV7-8 and TRBJ2-5, with 9 bases identical to TRBD1. This CDR3 region has 16 residues. V was pared by 5 bases and J by 4 bases, with 11 bases of the junction left unmatched. The germline V gene encodes CDR1 SGHVS and CDR2 FQNEAQ. Here the CDR3 DNA reads TGTGCCAGCAGCCGCTCCCGGGACAGGGATCGAGAGACCCAGTACTTC. Translated, it gives CASSRSRDRDRETQYF.

This clonotype was counted a few times. The chain combines TRBV29-1 with TRBJ2-7; D gene uncertain. From germline, CDR1 is SQVTM and CDR2 ANQGSEA. The CDR3 runs to 13 residues. The V end lost 1 base, the J end lost 2 bases, and 9 bases lay between the germline ends. The CDR3 is CSVEVQVPYEQYF. The DNA for the CDR3 is TGCAGCGTTGAAGTCCAGGTCCCCTACGAGCAGTACTTC.

This clonotype came up many times. The V gene is TRBV7-3, the J gene TRBJ2-3, with TRBD2 matching over 8 bases. The CDR3 loop spans 15 amino acids. Per the germline V gene, CDR1 is SGHTA and CDR2 is FQGTGA. V was clipped by 2 bases and J by 0 bases; unmatched bases: 1. The CDR3 region is CASSLAGGSTDTQYF. In nucleotides, the CDR3 is TGTGCCAGCAGCTTAGCGGGAGGTAGCACAGATACGCAGTATTTT.

V usage is TRBV7-8 and J usage is TRBJ2-7, with D perhaps assigned TRBD1 or TRBD2 (5 bases each). From germline, CDR1 is SGHVS and CDR2 FQNEAQ. The CDR3 has 18 amino acids. V shed 5 bases and J shed 3 bases, with 26 bases lying between them. The CDR3 protein is CASSPTSFPGTRSYEQYF. The CDR3 DNA is TGTGCCAGCAGCCCAACTTCATTCCCGGGGACGAGAAGCTACGAGCAGTACTTC. Together with reference TRBV7-8 and TRBJ2-7, the CDR3 gives the full variable domain: GAGVSQSPRYKVAKRGQDVALRCDPISGHVSLFWYQQALGQGPEFLTYFQNEAQLDKSGLPSDRFFAERPEGSVSTLKIQRTQQEDSAVYLCASSPTSFPGTRSYEQYFGPGTRLTVT.

The chain recombines TRBV6-6 with TRBJ1-1; D unresolved. CDR3 length: 12 amino acids. Germline V lookup: CDR1 MNHNY, CDR2 SVGAGI (reference sequence). V lost 6 bases to trimming and J lost 3 bases, with 8 bases between them. The CDR3 protein is CASRRVDTEAFF. DNA of the CDR3: TGTGCCAGCAGGAGGGTAGACACTGAAGCTTTCTTT.